Listed below are T cell receptor beta chains from one sample, sequenced in a study of T-cell memory formation after mild COVID-19. TCRdb called the 5' RACE reads again in MiXCR, with one record for every CDR3 protein. The sample has around 430,000 distinct CDR3 sequences, about a sixth seen once. Sequencing input: PBMCs or a T cell subset sorted from them (not recorded which). These receptors were obtained from a man aged 18 to 29 who had mild COVID-19 (a few samples of this study predate the infection). Cell type and time point are not known. Both conserved end residues are part of each CDR3. Each record gives: J gene, V gene, CDR3 protein.

>TRBJ2-3|TRBV5-1
CASSSWDSSGDTQYF
>TRBJ2-1|TRBV10-3
CAISEGGSWTYNEQFF
>TRBJ2-5|TRBV7-8
CASSVGLLSETQYF
>TRBJ2-3|TRBV5-1
CASSLSRLAGTDTQYF
>TRBJ1-4|TRBV12-3/TRBV12-4
CASREGQGTHGKLFF
>TRBJ2-3|TRBV27
CASKRTLAGGSTDTQYF
>TRBJ1-5|TRBV23-1
CASSPVFSNQPQHF
>TRBJ1-1|TRBV5-1
CASTPTTGNTEAFF
>TRBJ2-5|TRBV5-6
CASRSTSGGWGTQYF
>TRBJ2-2|TRBV5-1
CASRPGQGSGELFF
>TRBJ2-3|TRBV6-5
CASSYTAGGWTDTQYF
>TRBJ1-4|TRBV20-1
CSSTGTGSSANEKLFF
>TRBJ2-3|TRBV29-1
CSVAVEADTQYF
>TRBJ1-5|TRBV19
CASTGTGIGQPQHF
>TRBJ2-2|TRBV5-1
CASSLTGNTGELFF
>TRBJ2-2|TRBV5-1
CASNRGGPNTGELFF
>TRBJ1-2|TRBV5-1
CASAPGPVYGYTF
>TRBJ2-1|TRBV12-3/TRBV12-4
CASSLAYYEQFF
>TRBJ2-7|TRBV4-1
CASSPGQGPSYEQYF
>TRBJ2-7|TRBV6-2/TRBV6-3
CASSYRAGQHNEQYF
>TRBJ2-3|TRBV3-1
CASSHKLRTDTQYF
>TRBJ2-1|TRBV6-4
CASSDAGNEQFF
>TRBJ1-4|TRBV6-1
CASSPRTGGEKLFF
>TRBJ1-2|TRBV7-9
CASSVDRGGYGYTF
>TRBJ2-7|TRBV3-2
CASSLRSDRSLYEQYF
>TRBJ1-6|TRBV28
CASRANSPLHF
>TRBJ2-2|TRBV6-5
CASTLQGRTGELFF
>TRBJ1-6|TRBV4-3
CASSQIGQGNSPLHF
>TRBJ2-2|TRBV18
CASSPSLGPRRNGELFF
>TRBJ2-1|TRBV5-1
CASRSGPYNEQFF
>TRBJ2-5|TRBV5-1
CASSWETGLLQETQYF
>TRBJ1-2|TRBV14
CASSPAVTGAYGYTF
>TRBJ2-2|TRBV7-3
CASSFDRTTGELFF
>TRBJ2-7|TRBV5-1
CASSLDQGVSYEQYF
>TRBJ2-5|TRBV18
CASSGQGQYQETQYF
>TRBJ2-1|TRBV5-1
CASSMGQGYEQFF
>TRBJ2-3|TRBV4-1
CASSQVSGHTQYF
>TRBJ2-1|TRBV5-1
CASSLAGVAGFNEQFF
>TRBJ2-1|TRBV5-1
CASSLVPGITNEQFF